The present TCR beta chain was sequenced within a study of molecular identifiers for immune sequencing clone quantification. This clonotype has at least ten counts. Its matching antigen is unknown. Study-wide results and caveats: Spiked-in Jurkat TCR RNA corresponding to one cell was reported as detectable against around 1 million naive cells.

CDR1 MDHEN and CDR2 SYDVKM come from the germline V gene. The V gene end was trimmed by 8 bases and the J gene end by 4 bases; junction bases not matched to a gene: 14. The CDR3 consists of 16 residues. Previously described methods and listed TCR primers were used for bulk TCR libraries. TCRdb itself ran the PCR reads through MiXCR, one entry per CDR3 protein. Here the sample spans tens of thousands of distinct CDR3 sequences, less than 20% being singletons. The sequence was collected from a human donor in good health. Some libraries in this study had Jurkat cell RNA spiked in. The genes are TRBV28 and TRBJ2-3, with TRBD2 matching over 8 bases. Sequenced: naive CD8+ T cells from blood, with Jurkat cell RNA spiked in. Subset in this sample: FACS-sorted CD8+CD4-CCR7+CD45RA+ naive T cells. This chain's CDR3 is CASYSGKLFKADTQYF. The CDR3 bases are TGTGCCAGCTATAGCGGGAAGTTGTTTAAGGCAGATACGCAGTATTTT.